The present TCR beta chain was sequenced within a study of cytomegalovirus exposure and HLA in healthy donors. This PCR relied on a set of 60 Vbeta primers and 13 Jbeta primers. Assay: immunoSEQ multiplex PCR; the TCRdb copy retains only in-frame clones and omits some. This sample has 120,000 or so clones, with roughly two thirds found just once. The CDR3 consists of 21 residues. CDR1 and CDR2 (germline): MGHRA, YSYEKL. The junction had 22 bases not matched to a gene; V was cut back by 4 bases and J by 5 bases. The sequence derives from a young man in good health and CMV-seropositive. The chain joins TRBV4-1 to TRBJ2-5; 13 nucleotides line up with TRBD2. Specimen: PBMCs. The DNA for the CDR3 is TGCGCCAGCAGCCCCTATGACGGGACAACCGCCCGACTAGCGGGAGGCGAGACCCAGTACTTC. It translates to CASSPYDGTTARLAGGETQYF.